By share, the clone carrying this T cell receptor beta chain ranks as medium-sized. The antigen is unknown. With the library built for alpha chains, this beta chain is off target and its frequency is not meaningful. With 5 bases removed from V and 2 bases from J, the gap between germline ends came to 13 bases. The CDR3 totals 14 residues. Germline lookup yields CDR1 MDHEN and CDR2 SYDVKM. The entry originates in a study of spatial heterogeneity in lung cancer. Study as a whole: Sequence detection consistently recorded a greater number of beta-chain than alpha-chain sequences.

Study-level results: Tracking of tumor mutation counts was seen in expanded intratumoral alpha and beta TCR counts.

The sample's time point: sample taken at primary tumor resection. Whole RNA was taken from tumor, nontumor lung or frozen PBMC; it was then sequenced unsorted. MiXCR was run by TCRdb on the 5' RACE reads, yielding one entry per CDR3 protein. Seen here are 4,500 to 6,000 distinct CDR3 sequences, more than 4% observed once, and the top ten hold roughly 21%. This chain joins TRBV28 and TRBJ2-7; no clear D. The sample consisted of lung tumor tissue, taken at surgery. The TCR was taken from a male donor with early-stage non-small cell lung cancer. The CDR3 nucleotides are TGTGCCAGCAGTGACATATATTTAACCTACGAGCAGTACTTC. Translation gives CASSDIYLTYEQYF.